What follows are 14 T cell receptor beta chains derived from one specimen sequenced in a study of control samples from healthy donors and cancer patients. TCRdb's copy holds only in-frame clones and misses some; the assay was immunoSEQ multiplex PCR. This repertoire shows about 130,000 clones, around 92% found once; its top ten account for approximately 7.5%. The sequencing sample was made of PBMCs. These receptors were obtained from a man over 45 with head and neck cancer.

The chain joins TRBV5-1 to TRBJ2-5, with a weak D call TRBD2 (6 bases). Germline lookup yields CDR1 SGHRS and CDR2 YFSETQ. V lost 3 bases and J lost 1, with 10 bases in between. This CDR3 spans 14 amino acids. CDR3 sequence: CASSWTNSQETQYF. The CDR3 bases are TGCGCCAGCAGCTGGACTAACTCCCAAGAGACCCAGTACTTC.

V is TRBV28 and J is TRBJ1-2, with TRBD1 matching over 9 bases. The CDR3 totals 15 residues. V shed 4 bases and J 4 bases; nucleotides not matched to a gene: 7. Per the germline V gene, CDR1 is MDHEN and CDR2 is SYDVKM. The CDR3 protein is CASSSGQGLFYGYTF. The CDR3 coding sequence is TGTGCCAGCAGTTCAGGACAGGGGCTATTCTATGGCTACACCTTC.

The gene calls are TRBV11-1 and TRBJ2-7; maybe TRBD2 (5 bases). Between the trimmed V and J ends, which lost 5 bases and 1 base, there was a span of 15 bases. The CDR3 length is 15 residues. CDR1 and CDR2 (germline): SGHAT, FQDESV (reference sequence). For the CDR3, the DNA is TGTGCCAGCAGCCAGGAGCGGATCAGTTCCTACGAGCAGTACTTC. Its protein is CASSQERISSYEQYF. Supplemented by reference TRBV11-1 and TRBJ2-7, the full variable domain reads EAEVAQSPRYKITEKSQAVAFWCDPISGHATLYWYRQILGQGPELLVQFQDESVVDDSQLPKDRFSAERLKGVDSTLKIQPAELGDSAMYLCASSQERISSYEQYFGPGTRLTVT.

The rearrangement links TRBV10-2 to TRBJ1-5; D not resolved. Deletions cut 2 bases from V and 2 bases from J, with 4 bases between. Germline V gives CDR1 WSHSY, CDR2 SAAADI. This CDR3 is 13 amino acids long. The CDR3 DNA reads TGCGCCAGCAGTGAGGTAGGCAATCAGCCCCAGCATTTT. Its translation: CASSEVGNQPQHF.

The chain employs TRBV7-9 and TRBJ2-1; D tentatively reads TRBD1 or TRBD2 (5 bases each). The germline gives CDR1 SEHNR, CDR2 FQNEAQ (reference sequence). V was trimmed by 5 bases and J by 9 bases, leaving 14 bases between them. This CDR3 is 13 amino acids long. The CDR3 here is CASSRRGAGEQFF. The CDR3, as DNA: TGTGCCAGCAGCCGCCGGGGCGCCGGTGAGCAGTTCTTC.

This chain connects TRBV9 to TRBJ1-1, with D possibly matching TRBD1 (6 bases). Germline V CDR1 and CDR2: SGDLS, YYNGEE. The CDR3 contains 17 residues. Trimming pared 3 bases from V and 0 bases from J, leaving 18 bases between. This chain's CDR3 is CASSAWRGPGVNTEAFF. The DNA for the CDR3 is TGTGCCAGCAGCGCTTGGCGGGGGCCAGGGGTGAACACTGAAGCTTTCTTT.

The chain has TRBV27 and TRBJ2-7, with TRBD2 identical over 7 bases. The V gene end was trimmed by 0 bases and the J gene end by 1 base; junction bases not matched to a gene: 6. CDR1 is MNHEY, CDR2 SMNVEV, per germline (reference sequence). The CDR3 is made up of 16 amino acids. Written as DNA, the CDR3 is TGTGCCAGCAGTTTATCCCCAGCGGGAATATCCTACGAGCAGTACTTC. Protein: CASSLSPAGISYEQYF.

The V and J genes are TRBV10-2 and TRBJ1-5, with 7 bases identical to TRBD1. J lost 3 bases, V lost 4 bases, and 3 bases had no gene match. The germline V gene has CDR1 WSHSY and CDR2 SAAADI. The CDR3 runs 14 residues. CDR3 nucleotide sequence: TGCGCCAGCAGTGCGACAGGGTTCAATCAGCCCCAGCATTTT. Translated: CASSATGFNQPQHF.

The CDR3 reads CASSDSPRETQYF. The DNA for the CDR3 is TGTGCCAGCAGTGACAGCCCCCGGGAGACCCAGTACTTC. The chain uses TRBV6-1 and TRBJ2-5; D is unclear. V was trimmed by 3 bases and J by 5 bases, leaving 10 bases between them. Germline V gene data show CDR1 as MNHNS and CDR2 as SASEGT. The CDR3 has 13 residues.

The chain has TRBV19 and TRBJ1-5; a possible D gene is TRBD1 (6 bases). Per germline, CDR1 LNHDA and CDR2 SQIVND (reference sequence). This CDR3 contains 14 residues. V dropped 7 bases and J dropped 11 bases, with 21 bases sitting between them. The CDR3 loop is CASKGQGQIGTQHF. The CDR3 DNA follows: TGTGCCAGTAAGGGGCAGGGGCAAATCGGGACCCAGCATTTT. Using reference TRBV19 and TRBJ1-5 for the parts outside the CDR3, the full variable domain is DGGITQSPKYLFRKEGQNVTLSCEQNLNHDAMYWYRQDPGQGLRLIYYSQIVNDFQKGDIAEGYSVSREKKESFPLTVTSAQKNPTAFYLCASKGQGQIGTQHFGDGTRLSIL.

The chain joins TRBV27 to TRBJ2-7, with 8 bases that match TRBD2. After removal of 4 bases from V and 6 bases from J, the junction contained 11 bases not matched to a gene. Germline CDR1 reads MNHEY; CDR2 reads SMNVEV (reference sequence). The CDR3 sequence is 15 residues long. The CDR3 nucleotides read TGTGCCAGCAGTTCTCCCGGGACTAGGTCTTCCGAGCAGTACTTC. This encodes CASSSPGTRSSEQYF.

CDR3 residues: CASSLGADQETQYF. As DNA, the CDR3 is TGTGCCAGCAGTCTGGGGGCGGACCAAGAGACCCAGTACTTC. This chain uses TRBV7-3 with TRBJ2-5, with D possibly matching TRBD1 (6 bases). The V and J ends lost 6 bases and 0 bases respectively, with 11 bases between them. This CDR3 region has 14 residues. Per germline, CDR1 SGHTA and CDR2 FQGTGA. Looking up the rest from reference TRBV7-3 and TRBJ2-5 gives the full variable domain: GAGVSQTPSNKVTEKGKYVELRCDPISGHTALYWYRQSLGQGPEFLIYFQGTGAADDSGLPNDRFFAVRPEGSVSTLKIQRTERGDSAVYLCASSLGADQETQYFGPGTRLLVL.

The chain has TRBV11-2 and TRBJ1-4; 7 positions agree with TRBD1. The CDR3 is 17 amino acids. V was pared by 5 bases and J by 1 base, with 10 bases of the junction left unmatched. Germline V CDR1 and CDR2: SGHAT, FQNNGV. The CDR3, as DNA: TGTGCCAGCAGCCTGCGGACAGGCGACATAACTAATGAAAAACTGTTTTTT. It translates to CASSLRTGDITNEKLFF.

This clone was found once. This chain joins TRBV18 and TRBJ2-1; D may be TRBD1 or TRBD2 (5 bases each). Trimming took 3 bases from V and 5 from J, leaving 17 bases between them. Germline-derived CDR1 and CDR2 are KGHSH and LQKENI. The CDR3 consists of 16 residues. The CDR3 bases are TGTGCCAGCTCACCTTTGGAGAGGGGTCGTAACAATGAGCAGTTCTTC. Translation gives CASSPLERGRNNEQFF.